What follows are 2 T cell receptor beta chains derived from one specimen sequenced in a study of shared clonotypes between healthy human individuals. This table comes from immunoSEQ multiplex PCR, and its TCRdb copy is limited to in-frame clones, with some not included. This table has around 1.5 million clones, around 98% appearing once. The sequenced sample consisted of naive CD4+ T cells sorted from blood. Subset described: CD45RA+ positively selected. The receptors come from a man aged 30 to 39 in good health.

The rearrangement links TRBV7-6 to TRBJ2-1, with a tentative D call TRBD1 (5 bases). Germline V lookup: CDR1 SGHVS, CDR2 FNYEAQ. The CDR3 runs to 16 residues. V was cut by 4 bases and J by 7 bases, with 20 bases left in between. The CDR3, as DNA: TGTGCCAGCAGCTCCGGTGGTCGGACAAGTTCTAATGAGCAGTTCTTC. Translated, it gives CASSSGGRTSSNEQFF.

This clone was counted a single time. V and J are TRBV12-5 and TRBJ2-2; D is perhaps TRBD1 or TRBD2 (5 bases each). The CDR3 is 15 amino acids. Germline assignment: CDR1 LGHNT and CDR2 FRNRAP. V lost 0 bases, J lost 3 bases, and 8 bases lay in between. Here the CDR3 DNA reads TGTGCTAGTGGTTTGGTACTAGGGGACACCGGGGAGCTGTTTTTT. It translates to CASGLVLGDTGELFF. The whole variable domain, filled in from reference TRBV12-5 and TRBJ2-2, reads DARVTQTPRHKVTEMGQEVTMRCQPILGHNTVFWYRQTMMQGLELLAYFRNRAPLDDSGMPKDRFSAEMPDATLATLKIQPSEPRDSAVYFCASGLVLGDTGELFFGEGSRLTVL.